The present TCR beta chain was sequenced within a study of cytomegalovirus exposure and HLA in healthy donors. The V end was cut by 4 bases, the J end by 1 base, with 16 bases between. The germline V gene has CDR1 KGHSH and CDR2 LQKENI. The CDR3 covers 16 residues. Study-wide results and limits: Among donors in an Asian-associated ancestry cluster, a later analysis reportedly found fewer N-insertions than the approximately 670-donor mean. Later work found that TCR association rates differed between HLA loci; DRB1 had the most and HLA-C the fewest. When presence/absence was analysed, sequencing depth was taken to be roughly uniform across donors. The analysis excluded some indistinguishable V segments, including TRBV6-2 and TRBV6-3.

This clone has just one count. Its antigen is undetermined. Use of 60 Vbeta and 13 Jbeta primers characterized the PCR. The protocol was immunoSEQ multiplex PCR, while the TCRdb copy is restricted to in-frame clones and leaves out a portion. This table has some 30,000 clones, roughly 88% appearing once. The chain recombines TRBV18 with TRBJ1-1, with D tentatively TRBD1 (6 bases). This clonotype was sampled from a young woman in good health and CMV-seronegative. Sequencing was performed on PBMCs. The DNA for the CDR3 is TGTGCCAGCTCACTCGTTACACAGGGTACGAACACTGAAGCTTTCTTT. Translating gives CASSLVTQGTNTEAFF.